Presented here are 24 T cell receptor beta chains from one specimen sequenced in a study of response to subunit inactivated influenza vaccine. A single record per CDR3 protein comes from TCRdb applying MiXCR to the RT-PCR reads. The sample has about 650,000 distinct CDR3 sequences; 15% to 18% are singletons. The sequenced sample was PBMCs from blood, obtained less than 13 days after vaccination. These TCRs come from a man between 50 and 59 years old who received an inactivated influenza vaccine.

This clonotype was recorded at least ten times. J is TRBJ2-1 and V is TRBV20-1, with a weak D call TRBD1 (5 bases). The CDR3 totals 12 residues. Deletions cut 4 bases from V and 9 bases from J, with 13 bases between. Germline lookup yields CDR1 DFQATT and CDR2 SNEGSKA (reference sequence). The CDR3 region is CSATQGQREQFF. In DNA, the CDR3 is TGCAGTGCTACGCAGGGTCAGCGTGAGCAGTTCTTC.

This clonotype appeared many times. The rearrangement links TRBV7-9 to TRBJ1-1, with unresolved D. Trimming shortened V by 5 bases and J by 2 bases, and 12 bases separated the two germline ends. Germline loops: CDR1 SEHNR, CDR2 FQNEAQ (reference sequence). The CDR3 extends over 14 amino acids. The CDR3 DNA reads TGTGCCAGCAGCCTTATCACGAAAAACACTGAAGCTTTCTTT. Translation: CASSLITKNTEAFF.

This clonotype appeared a few times. V gene TRBV7-2 combines with J gene TRBJ2-3; TRBD2 agrees at 7 bases. With 1 base clipped from V and 2 bases from J, the junction kept 3 bases outside the gene matches. Germline V lookup: CDR1 SGHTA, CDR2 FQGNSA. The CDR3 extends over 15 amino acids. Written as DNA, the CDR3 is TGTGCCAGCAGCTTAGTCGGGGGGTACACAGATACGCAGTATTTT. Translated, it gives CASSLVGGYTDTQYF. Together with reference TRBV7-2 and TRBJ2-3, the CDR3 gives the full variable domain: GAGVSQSPSNKVTEKGKDVELRCDPISGHTALYWYRQSLGQGLEFLIYFQGNSAPDKSGLPSDRFSAERTGGSVSTLTIQRTQQEDSAVYLCASSLVGGYTDTQYFGPGTRLTVL.

The chain links TRBV5-1 to TRBJ1-2, with 7 positions matching TRBD1. Trimming removed 3 bases from V and 6 bases from J; junction bases left unmatched: 2. The CDR3 has 12 residues. Germline V CDR1 and CDR2: SGHRS, YFSETQ. The CDR3 coding sequence is TGCGCCAGCAGCTATACAGGGGATGGCTACACCTTC. Translating it yields CASSYTGDGYTF.

This CDR3 reads CSADFSWGYTF. The CDR3 nucleotides are TGCAGTGCCGATTTTTCTTGGGGCTACACCTTC. This chain uses TRBV20-1 with TRBJ1-2; D ambiguous. CDR1 and CDR2 from the germline V gene are DFQATT and SNEGSKA (reference sequence). This CDR3 has 11 residues. The germline V and J ends were trimmed by 6 bases and 8 bases, with 13 bases remaining between them.

The chain links TRBV29-1 to TRBJ2-7; 7 nucleotides match TRBD1. Trimming removed 6 bases from V and 0 bases from J; junction bases left unmatched: 5. The CDR3 is made up of 13 amino acids. Per germline, CDR1 SQVTM and CDR2 ANQGSEA. CDR3 in DNA: TGCAGCGTGAGGGGGCAATCCTCCTACGAGCAGTACTTC. It codes for CSVRGQSSYEQYF.

The genes are TRBV11-1 and TRBJ1-6, with 7 bases matching TRBD1. Germline CDR1 reads SGHAT; CDR2 reads FQDESV (reference sequence). This CDR3 is built from 18 residues. Trimming at V came to 7 bases and at J to 3 bases, leaving 15 bases not matched to a gene. The CDR3 loop is CASNSRLAGGIYNSPLHF. In nucleotides, the CDR3 is TGTGCCAGCAACTCTCGGTTGGCAGGGGGAATCTATAATTCACCCCTCCACTTT.

This clonotype turned up a few times. The V call is TRBV20-1, the J call TRBJ2-3, with TRBD2 identical over 9 bases. The CDR3 is 16 amino acids. V was pared by 3 bases and J by 2 bases, with 9 bases of the junction left unmatched. Germline-derived CDR1 and CDR2 are DFQATT and SNEGSKA (reference sequence). The CDR3 DNA is TGCAGTGCTAGGGCCGGGACTAGCCGATCCACAGATACGCAGTATTTT. This codes for CSARAGTSRSTDTQYF.

This chain uses TRBV7-2 with TRBJ2-1; D is possibly TRBD2 (7 bases). Trimming pared 3 bases from V and 7 bases from J, leaving 16 bases between. Germline loops: CDR1 SGHTA, CDR2 FQGNSA. The CDR3 loop spans 15 amino acids. In nucleotides, the CDR3 is TGTGCCAGCAGCTTTAAGGGGGGGGCGTCTAATGAGCAGTTCTTC. Translating gives CASSFKGGASNEQFF.

This clonotype has just a few counts. This chain connects TRBV12-3 or TRBV12-4 to TRBJ2-1; D not resolved. The germline V and J ends were trimmed by 4 bases and 9 bases, with 16 bases remaining between them. This CDR3 contains 14 residues. CDR3 nucleotides: TGTGCCAGCAGTTCATTCGGCCGGGTGAGTGAGCAGTTCTTC. Amino acid sequence: CASSSFGRVSEQFF.

The chain combines TRBV29-1 with TRBJ1-5; 12 bases match TRBD1. Trimming at V came to 7 bases and at J to 6 bases, leaving 10 bases not matched to a gene. The CDR3 covers 15 residues. Per germline, CDR1 SQVTM and CDR2 ANQGSEA. The CDR3 is CSATTGTGGGQPQHF. CDR3 sequence (DNA): TGCAGCGCTACGACCGGGACAGGGGGCGGTCAGCCCCAGCATTTT. The full variable domain, its missing parts supplied by reference TRBV29-1 and TRBJ1-5, is SAVISQKPSRDICQRGTSLTIQCQVDSQVTMMFWYRQQPGQSLTLIATANQGSEATYESGFVIDKFPISRPNLTFSTLTVSNMSPEDSSIYLCSATTGTGGGQPQHFGDGTRLSIL.

This clonotype has only a few counts. The chain is built from TRBV30 and TRBJ1-5; D is undetermined. There are 12 residues in the CDR3. Germline V lookup: CDR1 GTSNPN, CDR2 SVGIG (reference sequence). With 3 bases removed from V and 6 bases from J, the gap between germline ends came to 9 bases. The DNA of the CDR3 is TGTGCCTGGAGGGGGTCAGGTCAGCCCCAGCATTTT. Residues: CAWRGSGQPQHF.

This clonotype was recorded a few times. The rearrangement joins TRBV10-3 to TRBJ1-2, with no clear D. The CDR3 runs to 12 residues. V shed 2 bases and J shed 3 bases, with 4 bases lying between them. The V gene's germline CDR1 is ENHRY and CDR2 SYGVKD. The CDR3 region is CAISEGYYGYTF. The CDR3 nucleotides are TGTGCCATCAGTGAGGGGTACTATGGCTACACCTTC.

This sequence joins TRBV9 and TRBJ1-2; D remains unclear. There are 14 residues in the CDR3. Trimming pared 0 bases from V and 2 bases from J, leaving 8 bases between. The V gene's germline CDR1 is SGDLS and CDR2 YYNGEE. CDR3 region: CASSVANSNYGYTF. In nucleotides, the CDR3 is TGTGCCAGCAGCGTAGCGAACAGCAACTATGGCTACACCTTC.

This chain joins TRBV12-3 or TRBV12-4 and TRBJ2-1; D not resolved. V was clipped by 7 bases and J by 0 bases, with 13 bases between them. The CDR3 totals 15 residues. CDR3 nucleotide sequence: TGTGCCAGCAATCGACTGGTAAGCTCCTACAATGAGCAGTTCTTC. Translated, it gives CASNRLVSSYNEQFF.

The sample holds a few counts of this clonotype. The chain recombines TRBV5-8 with TRBJ2-7; 7 bases match TRBD1. The CDR3 is 15 residues long. V shed 3 bases and J 2 bases; nucleotides not matched to a gene: 8. Per germline, CDR1 SGHTS and CDR2 YDEGEE. The DNA of the CDR3 is TGTGCCAGCAGCTCGACAGGGTATTTCACCTACGAGCAGTACTTC. Amino acids: CASSSTGYFTYEQYF.

This chain joins TRBV3-1 and TRBJ2-5; 7 nucleotides line up with TRBD2. Germline V gene data show CDR1 as LGHDT and CDR2 as YNNKEL (reference sequence). The V segment lost 0 bases and the J segment 7 bases; nucleotides outside the gene matches: 5. CDR3 length equals 14 residues. The CDR3 reads CASSQDQTGGTQYF. The DNA for the CDR3 is TGTGCCAGCAGCCAAGATCAGACGGGGGGGACCCAGTACTTC.

Only a few counts were recorded for this clonotype. The V and J genes are TRBV5-1 and TRBJ2-2, with 7 bases lining up with TRBD2. This CDR3 region has 17 residues. V lost 0 bases and J lost 5; bases outside the gene matches: 10. Germline values: CDR1 SGHRS, CDR2 YFSETQ. This chain's CDR3 is CASSLVGGTTRTGELFF. The CDR3, as DNA: TGCGCCAGCAGCTTGGTGGGGGGGACTACAAGGACCGGGGAGCTGTTTTTT.

In its sample, this clonotype was seen many times. V gene TRBV10-3 combines with J gene TRBJ1-2; D is undetermined. The CDR3 consists of 12 residues. Germline CDR1 is ENHRY and CDR2 is SYGVKD. The V and J ends lost 4 bases and 8 bases respectively, with 11 bases between them. CDR3 DNA sequence: TGTGCCATCAGTGCGGGTCCCCCGGGCTACACCTTC. Residues: CAISAGPPGYTF.

This clonotype was observed a handful of times. The chain links TRBV28 to TRBJ2-6; 7 positions match TRBD1. Germline CDR1 and CDR2: MDHEN and SYDVKM. CDR3 length: 15 residues. The ends lost 5 bases at V and 0 bases at J; junction bases unmatched: 1. The CDR3 DNA follows: TGTGCCAGCAGTCGGGACAGCTCTGGGGCCAACGTCCTGACTTTC. Translation: CASSRDSSGANVLTF.

This clonotype was picked up a small number of times. The chain combines TRBV28 with TRBJ2-5; possibly TRBD2 for D (6 bases). Trimming took 2 bases from V and 4 from J, leaving 20 bases between them. The length of the CDR3 is 17 residues. Germline V gene sequence: CDR1 MDHEN, CDR2 SYDVKM. The CDR3 DNA reads as TGTGCCAGCAGTTTAGAGGGTTTGGCGGGGCGGGGAGAGACCCAGTACTTC. The encoded protein is CASSLEGLAGRGETQYF. The complete variable domain, with remaining parts taken from reference TRBV28 and TRBJ2-5, reads DVKVTQSSRYLVKRTGEKVFLECVQDMDHENMFWYRQDPGLGLRLIYFSYDVKMKEKGDIPEGYSVSREKKERFSLILESASTNQTSMYLCASSLEGLAGRGETQYFGPGTRLLVL.

The chain combines TRBV20-1 with TRBJ2-3; unclear D gene. The germline V gene has CDR1 DFQATT and CDR2 SNEGSKA (reference sequence). The CDR3 has 14 amino acids. Between the trimmed V and J ends, which lost 3 bases and 2 bases, there was a span of 12 bases. Written as DNA, the CDR3 is TGCAGTGCTAGGAAGCAGATTACCACAGATACGCAGTATTTT. This gives the protein CSARKQITTDTQYF.

The chain joins TRBV7-9 to TRBJ1-1, with TRBD1 as a possible D gene (5 bases). This CDR3 comprises 15 residues. V lost 5 bases, J lost 3 bases, and 16 bases lay in between. Germline V gene lookup returns CDR1 SEHNR and CDR2 FQNEAQ (reference sequence). Here the CDR3 DNA reads TGTGCCAGCAGCCCTGGGGGGAATGGGTACACTGAAGCTTTCTTT. Its translation is CASSPGGNGYTEAFF.

The chain links TRBV2 to TRBJ2-2; D not resolved. V was cut by 7 bases and J by 7 bases, with 10 bases left in between. This CDR3 has 12 residues. Germline lookup yields CDR1 SNHLY and CDR2 FYNNEI. In nucleotides, the CDR3 is TGTGCCAGCACGTTCGGCAGCGGGGAGCTGTTTTTT. Translated: CASTFGSGELFF.